A selection of T cell receptor beta chains follows, all from one sample in a study of cytomegalovirus exposure and HLA in healthy donors. The repertoire was sequenced with immunoSEQ multiplex PCR; TCRdb's copy has only in-frame clones and lacks some. The repertoire holds approximately 110,000 clones, with roughly 77% as singletons. What was sequenced was PBMCs. These receptors originate from a woman younger than 45 in good health and CMV-seronegative. Each CDR3 is given with its conserved first and last residue. The order of the fields is V gene, clone size, D gene, J gene, CDR3 protein, CDR3 DNA. D genes are given only for firm matches. Only part of the rows carry a size: once, few, many, or a class if the clone is expanded.

v_gene: TRBV7-7
abundance: few
d_gene: -
j_gene: TRBJ2-1
CDR3aa: CASSQGGVNEQFF
CDR3nt: TGTGCTAGCAGCCAAGGGGGGGTCAATGAGCAGTTCTTC

v_gene: TRBV6-5
abundance: -
d_gene: -
j_gene: TRBJ1-3
CDR3aa: CASSYSQGSGNTIYF
CDR3nt: TGTGCCAGCAGTTACTCGCAGGGCTCAGGAAACACCATATATTTT

v_gene: TRBV7-9
abundance: -
d_gene: -
j_gene: TRBJ2-3
CDR3aa: CASSTLIFTDTQYF
CDR3nt: TGTGCCAGCAGCACTCTCATTTTTACGGATACGCAGTATTTT

v_gene: TRBV28
abundance: -
d_gene: TRBD1
j_gene: TRBJ1-5
CDR3aa: CASSGGQGFWGNQPQHF
CDR3nt: TGTGCCAGCAGTGGGGGACAGGGTTTTTGGGGCAATCAGCCCCAGCATTTT

v_gene: TRBV28
abundance: -
d_gene: -
j_gene: TRBJ1-2
CDR3aa: CASSLGGAGYTF
CDR3nt: TGTGCCAGCAGTTTAGGGGGGGCTGGCTACACCTTC

v_gene: TRBV2
abundance: few
d_gene: TRBD2
j_gene: TRBJ2-1
CDR3aa: CATKTSGRYNEQFF
CDR3nt: TGTGCCACCAAGACTAGCGGGAGGTACAATGAGCAGTTCTTC

v_gene: TRBV5-1
abundance: -
d_gene: TRBD1
j_gene: TRBJ1-2
CDR3aa: CASSSGDRRTNYGYTF
CDR3nt: TGCGCCAGCAGCTCGGGGGACAGGCGGACGAACTATGGCTACACCTTC

v_gene: TRBV5-5
abundance: -
d_gene: -
j_gene: TRBJ1-2
CDR3aa: CASSLVGNRVSGYTF
CDR3nt: TGTGCCAGCAGCTTGGTGGGGAACAGGGTTTCTGGCTACACCTTC

v_gene: TRBV19
abundance: once
d_gene: -
j_gene: TRBJ2-1
CDR3aa: CASKAATGSYNEQFF
CDR3nt: TGTGCCAGTAAGGCAGCGACGGGGTCCTACAATGAGCAGTTCTTC

v_gene: TRBV5-4
abundance: -
d_gene: -
j_gene: TRBJ2-5
CDR3aa: CASSFDLGETQYF
CDR3nt: TGTGCCAGCAGCTTCGACTTGGGAGAGACCCAGTACTTC

v_gene: TRBV7-8
abundance: -
d_gene: TRBD2
j_gene: TRBJ2-1
CDR3aa: CASSLRGGYNEQFF
CDR3nt: TGTGCCAGCAGCTTGCGGGGGGGCTACAATGAGCAGTTCTTC

v_gene: TRBV6-5
abundance: -
d_gene: -
j_gene: TRBJ2-1
CDR3aa: CASSYSNSGGTNEQFF
CDR3nt: TGTGCCAGCAGTTACTCGAATAGCGGAGGGACCAATGAGCAGTTCTTC

v_gene: TRBV7-9
abundance: -
d_gene: TRBD1
j_gene: TRBJ2-7
CDR3aa: CASSLADRGHYEQYF
CDR3nt: TGTGCCAGCAGCTTGGCGGACAGGGGCCATTACGAGCAGTACTTC

v_gene: TRBV6-1
abundance: -
d_gene: -
j_gene: TRBJ1-5
CDR3aa: CASSEAAQPQHF
CDR3nt: TGTGCCAGCAGTGAGGCGGCTCAGCCCCAGCATTTT

v_gene: TRBV6-5
abundance: -
d_gene: TRBD1
j_gene: TRBJ2-7
CDR3aa: CASSQGDQPLGQYF
CDR3nt: TGTGCCAGCAGCCAGGGGGACCAGCCCCTCGGGCAGTACTTC

v_gene: TRBV2
abundance: -
d_gene: -
j_gene: TRBJ2-6
CDR3aa: CASIAGSGANVLTF
CDR3nt: TGTGCCAGCATTGCGGGCTCTGGGGCCAACGTCCTGACTTTC

v_gene: TRBV4-2
abundance: -
d_gene: TRBD2
j_gene: TRBJ2-7
CDR3aa: CASSQEATSGSTYEQYF
CDR3nt: TGTGCCAGCAGCCAAGAGGCGACTAGCGGGAGTACTTACGAGCAGTACTTC

v_gene: TRBV29-1
abundance: -
d_gene: TRBD2
j_gene: TRBJ2-5
CDR3aa: CSVEDGLAGGAGETQYF
CDR3nt: TGCAGCGTTGAAGATGGACTAGCGGGAGGCGCGGGGGAGACCCAGTACTTC

v_gene: TRBV5-5
abundance: -
d_gene: -
j_gene: TRBJ1-1
CDR3aa: CASSFHTRTVMNTEAFF
CDR3nt: TGTGCCAGCAGCTTCCATACCCGGACAGTGATGAACACTGAAGCTTTCTTT

v_gene: TRBV6-5
abundance: -
d_gene: -
j_gene: TRBJ2-2
CDR3aa: CASRRDFNTGELFF
CDR3nt: TGTGCCAGCAGGAGGGACTTCAACACCGGGGAGCTGTTTTTT

v_gene: TRBV7-9
abundance: -
d_gene: -
j_gene: TRBJ1-2
CDR3aa: CSSSLTLGGGYTF
CDR3nt: TGTTCCAGCAGCTTGACTTTAGGGGGTGGCTACACCTTC

v_gene: TRBV27
abundance: few
d_gene: TRBD2
j_gene: TRBJ2-5
CDR3aa: CASSLIAGQETQYF
CDR3nt: TGTGCCAGCAGTTTAATAGCGGGGCAAGAGACCCAGTACTTC

v_gene: TRBV7-2
abundance: -
d_gene: -
j_gene: TRBJ2-3
CDR3aa: CASSLWGTASTDTQYF
CDR3nt: TGTGCCAGCAGCCTGTGGGGCACCGCTAGCACAGATACGCAGTATTTT

v_gene: TRBV23-1
abundance: -
d_gene: TRBD1
j_gene: TRBJ1-1
CDR3aa: CASSQRDRGRLWVRATEAFF
CDR3nt: TGCGCCAGCAGTCAAAGGGACAGGGGGCGACTTTGGGTTAGAGCGACTGAAGCTTTCTTT

v_gene: TRBV11-2
abundance: -
d_gene: -
j_gene: TRBJ1-1
CDR3aa: CASSAGRVAANTEAFF
CDR3nt: TGTGCCAGCAGCGCCGGTCGGGTCGCCGCGAACACTGAAGCTTTCTTT

v_gene: TRBV11-1
abundance: few
d_gene: -
j_gene: TRBJ2-3
CDR3aa: CASSLEGLSTDTQYF
CDR3nt: TGTGCCAGCAGCTTAGAGGGACTCAGCACAGATACGCAGTATTTT

v_gene: TRBV11-2
abundance: -
d_gene: -
j_gene: TRBJ1-1
CDR3aa: CASSLEIGLMNTEAFF
CDR3nt: TGTGCCAGCAGCTTAGAGATTGGACTGATGAACACTGAAGCTTTCTTT